This T cell receptor (beta chain) comes out of a study of post-analysis software for immune sequencing data. V lost 5 bases, J lost 0 bases, and 8 bases lay in between. Germline V gene data show CDR1 as PRHDT and CDR2 as FYEKMQ (reference sequence). The CDR3 spans 15 residues. The study, taken as a whole, reports: Compared with controls, patients had more of about 5 TRBV segments, including TRBV5-6, TRBV5-1 and TRBV20-1.

This clonotype was recorded at least ten times. Antigen unknown. cDNA libraries for TCR beta contained unique molecular identifiers. Using its own MiXCR run on the PCR reads, TCRdb lists one record per CDR3 protein. Of about 460,000 distinct CDR3 sequences listed, around 40% are singletons. The rearrangement uses TRBV13 and TRBJ2-6; D not certain. The TCR sequence derives from a girl aged 5-17 years with multiple sclerosis. Source material: blood. The CDR3 loop is CASSAPSSGANVLTF. The CDR3, as DNA: TGTGCCAGCAGCGCCCCCTCCTCTGGGGCCAACGTCCTGACTTTC.